This T cell receptor (beta chain) is drawn from a study of T cell changes during pregnancy in multiple sclerosis. Assay: immunoSEQ multiplex PCR; the TCRdb copy retains only in-frame clones and omits some. The sample carries about 23,000 clones, 87% recorded once. The ends lost 10 bases at V and 0 bases at J; junction bases unmatched: 3. From germline, CDR1 is ENHRY and CDR2 SYGVKD. CDR3 length: 12 residues. Source: CD8+ T cells from peripheral blood mononuclear cells, taken after pregnancy. The J gene is TRBJ2-7, the V gene TRBV10-3, with 7 nucleotides matching TRBD2. The clonotype comes from a female donor with multiple sclerosis, enrolled in a pregnancy study. CDR3 amino acids: CASGTISYEQYF. For the CDR3, the DNA is TGTGCCAGTGGGACTATCTCCTACGAGCAGTACTTC.